The next 27 T cell receptor beta chains were all read from a single sample in a study of blood T cell repertoires in COVID-19. Here immunoSEQ multiplex PCR was the method, and the copy in TCRdb shows in-frame clones only, minus some. The sample lists tens of thousands of clones; more than 90% were seen once. The specimen was peripheral blood. The receptors here all came from a man aged 55 to 70 with acute or convalescent COVID-19.

The chain joins TRBV4-3 to TRBJ1-4; D ambiguous. Deletions cut 4 bases from V and 8 bases from J, with 5 bases between. The germline gives CDR1 LGHNA, CDR2 YSLEER. The CDR3 sequence is 11 residues long. CDR3 sequence reads: CASSPAEKLFF. In DNA form, the CDR3 reads TGCGCCAGCAGCCCAGCGGAAAAACTGTTTTTT.

The chain has TRBV10-3 and TRBJ1-1; a possible D gene is TRBD1 (5 bases). Germline lookup yields CDR1 ENHRY and CDR2 SYGVKD. Trimming stripped 1 base from V and 1 base from J, with 16 bases between. The CDR3 spans 17 residues. CDR3 protein: CAISEYGRRGQNTEAFF. In DNA form, the CDR3 reads TGTGCCATCAGTGAGTATGGGCGAAGGGGTCAGAACACTGAAGCTTTCTTT.

V and J are TRBV5-6 and TRBJ1-6; TRBD1 aligns across 7 bases. V shed 1 base, J shed 7 bases, and the junction held 8 bases outside the gene matches. This CDR3 contains 16 residues. CDR1 SGHDT and CDR2 YYEEEE come from the germline V gene. CDR3 residues: CASSLITGVANSPLHF. CDR3 DNA sequence: TGTGCCAGCAGCTTGATTACAGGGGTCGCGAATTCACCCCTCCACTTT.

This clone has just one count. The chain uses TRBV4-1 and TRBJ2-7, with D perhaps matching TRBD1 (7 bases). CDR3 size: 19 residues. V lost 2 bases, J lost 3 bases, and 26 bases lay in between. Germline CDR1 MGHRA, CDR2 YSYEKL. In nucleotides, the CDR3 is TGCGCCAGCAGCCAACGACAGGGCGGACCTGGGGGGCCCCTCTACGAGCAGTACTTC. This encodes CASSQRQGGPGGPLYEQYF.

The J gene is TRBJ1-5, the V gene TRBV5-5; weak D call: TRBD1 (6 bases). This CDR3 contains 14 residues. Trimming pared 0 bases from V and 9 bases from J, leaving 13 bases between. Looked up from germline, CDR1 is SGHKS and CDR2 is YYEKEE (reference sequence). The CDR3: CASSLGAGGGPQHF. The CDR3 DNA sequence: TGTGCCAGCAGCTTGGGGGCGGGAGGGGGGCCCCAGCATTTT.

This clone was seen a single time. This chain connects TRBV6-2 or TRBV6-3 to TRBJ2-7; TRBD2 aligns across 12 bases. The CDR3 is made up of 15 amino acids. Per germline, CDR1 MNHEY and CDR2 SVGEGT. Germline trimming cut 3 bases from V and 2 bases from J; bases unmatched to any gene: 2. This CDR3 is CASSYRLAGAYEQYF. Written as DNA, the CDR3 is TGTGCCAGCAGTTATAGACTAGCGGGAGCCTACGAGCAGTACTTC.

V usage is TRBV6-6 and J usage is TRBJ1-6, with TRBD1 matching 8 bases. CDR1 is MNHNY, CDR2 SVGAGI, per germline (reference sequence). Unmatched junction bases numbered 8, after V lost 4 bases and J lost 9 bases. The CDR3 sequence is 15 residues long. The chain's CDR3 is CASSSGQGTGSPLHF. The CDR3 DNA follows: TGTGCCAGCAGTTCCGGACAGGGCACAGGTTCACCCCTCCACTTT.

This chain connects TRBV7-2 to TRBJ2-7; 10 bases map to TRBD1. Germline V gene data show CDR1 as SGHTA and CDR2 as FQGNSA. The CDR3 length is 15 residues. With V trimmed by 1 base and J by 4 bases, 4 bases remained unmatched. CDR3 residues: CASSLGTGGWYEQYF. CDR3 nucleotide sequence: TGTGCCAGCAGCTTAGGGACAGGGGGGTGGTACGAGCAGTACTTC.

This chain joins TRBV10-3 and TRBJ2-1, with D perhaps matching TRBD1 (6 bases). The V gene lost 3 bases and the J gene lost 1 base, with 13 bases spanning the gap. The CDR3 length is 16 residues. Germline loops: CDR1 ENHRY, CDR2 SYGVKD. In DNA form, the CDR3 reads TGTGCCATCAGTGATACGGACAGCGGTTCCTACAATGAGCAGTTCTTC. Encoded protein: CAISDTDSGSYNEQFF.

This clone was observed a few times. This sequence joins TRBV2 and TRBJ2-2; possible D gene TRBD2, 6 bases. There are 15 residues in the CDR3. Germline CDR1 reads SNHLY; CDR2 reads FYNNEI. V was cut by 9 bases and J by 4 bases, with 18 bases left in between. CDR3: CARGGEAGSTGELFF. Written as DNA, the CDR3 is TGTGCCAGGGGGGGAGAGGCAGGGAGCACCGGGGAGCTGTTTTTT.

In its sample, this clone ranks as large (0.1 to 1%). As DNA, the CDR3 is TGCGCCAGCAGCCAACGTTGGGGGGGCAGGTCTGGAAACACCATATATTTT. This translates into CASSQRWGGRSGNTIYF. V and J are TRBV4-3 and TRBJ1-3; a weak D match, TRBD1 (6 bases). The CDR3 runs to 17 residues. In germline, CDR1 is LGHNA, CDR2 YSLEER. Deletions cut 2 bases from V and 1 base from J, with 15 bases between.

The rearrangement joins TRBV1 to TRBJ2-1; no check of the table's D call, TRBD2, against the DNA was made. TRBV1 is termed a pseudogene. The length of the CDR3 is 18 residues. The CDR3 is CTSSQVGERLSSYNEQFF. The CDR3 DNA is TGCACCAGCAGCCAAGTTGGCGAGCGGTTGAGCTCCTACAATGAGCAGTTCTTC.

This clone was found a few times. This rearrangement joins TRBV28 to TRBJ2-1; D is perhaps TRBD2 (6 bases). The germline CDR1 and CDR2 sequences are MDHEN and SYDVKM. V lost 5 bases to trimming and J lost 7 bases, with 21 bases between them. This CDR3 region has 16 residues. The CDR3 region is CASSPLGGIKFNEQFF. CDR3 DNA: TGTGCCAGCAGTCCCCTCGGGGGTATCAAGTTTAATGAGCAGTTCTTC.

The J gene is TRBJ2-1, the V gene TRBV18, with D possibly matching TRBD2 (5 bases). The V gene lost 1 base and the J gene lost 0 bases, with 7 bases spanning the gap. The germline CDR1 and CDR2 sequences are KGHSH and LQKENI. CDR3 length: 15 amino acids. As DNA, the CDR3 is TGTGCCAGCTCACCACTAGGGAGCTCCTACAATGAGCAGTTCTTC. Translating it yields CASSPLGSSYNEQFF.

V and J are TRBV24-1 and TRBJ2-2; 7 nucleotides line up with TRBD2. Germline lookup yields CDR1 KGHDR and CDR2 SFDVKD. After removal of 4 bases from V and 0 bases from J, the junction contained 19 bases not matched to a gene. The CDR3 has 21 residues. CDR3 in DNA: TGTGCCACCAGTGACCGGGGAGGGCTAGCGGAGGCCCCCGCGAACACCGGGGAGCTGTTTTTT. This codes for CATSDRGGLAEAPANTGELFF.

The V call is TRBV11-2, the J call TRBJ2-7, with 13 bases matching TRBD2. Germline trimming cut 4 bases from V and 7 bases from J; bases unmatched to any gene: 7. The length of the CDR3 is 15 residues. Looked up from germline, CDR1 is SGHAT and CDR2 is FQNNGV. This chain's CDR3 is CASSWVGLAGEEQYF. The CDR3, as DNA: TGTGCCAGCAGCTGGGTTGGACTAGCGGGAGAAGAGCAGTACTTC.

The chain couples TRBV7-2 to TRBJ2-1; 7 positions match TRBD2. CDR1 SGHTA and CDR2 FQGNSA come from the germline V gene. This CDR3 is 14 amino acids long. J was trimmed by 4 bases and V by 2 bases; bases with no gene match: 2. CDR3 coding DNA: TGTGCCAGCAGCTTACTAGCGGTATACAATGAGCAGTTCTTC. Its translation: CASSLLAVYNEQFF.

This clone was recorded once. The V and J genes are TRBV6-5 and TRBJ1-2; 11 nucleotides align to TRBD1. With 7 bases clipped from V and 7 bases from J, the junction kept 11 bases outside the gene matches. There are 15 residues in the CDR3. From germline, CDR1 is MNHEY and CDR2 SVGAGI. CDR3 sequence (DNA): TGTGCCAGCATTCCGACCGGGACAGGGGGTTTTGGCTACACCTTC. It translates to CASIPTGTGGFGYTF.

This chain connects TRBV2 to TRBJ2-1; 8 positions match TRBD2. The CDR3 runs 16 residues. Germline lookup yields CDR1 SNHLY and CDR2 FYNNEI. V shed 9 bases and J 0 bases; nucleotides not matched to a gene: 10. The DNA of the CDR3 is TGTGCCAGACGAGGGGCTAGCGGGCGCTCCTACAATGAGCAGTTCTTC. Translated: CARRGASGRSYNEQFF.

The chain carries TRBV6-5 and TRBJ2-5, with TRBD1 matching over 8 bases. The CDR3 sequence is 13 residues long. The junction had 9 bases not matched to a gene; V was cut back by 10 bases and J by 5 bases. The germline V gene has CDR1 MNHEY and CDR2 SVGAGI. The CDR3 sequence is CATDLDRVETQYF. The CDR3 DNA reads TGTGCCACCGATTTGGACAGGGTGGAGACCCAGTACTTC.

This clone was recorded only once. This rearrangement joins TRBV7-3 to TRBJ2-7; TRBD2 might be the D (5 bases). CDR3 length: 11 residues. Trimming removed 4 bases from V and 6 bases from J, with 7 bases in between. The germline V gene has CDR1 SGHTA and CDR2 FQGTGA. This chain's CDR3 is CASSSGSEQYF. CDR3 nucleotide sequence: TGTGCCAGCAGCTCGGGGTCCGAGCAGTACTTC.

The chain joins TRBV19 to TRBJ1-1, with unresolved D. The ends were cut back, 5 bases at V and 0 bases at J, with 7 bases in the middle. The CDR3 covers 13 residues. Per germline, CDR1 LNHDA and CDR2 SQIVND (reference sequence). CDR3 residues: CASSQEVNTEAFF. Here the CDR3 DNA reads TGTGCCAGTAGTCAAGAGGTGAACACTGAAGCTTTCTTT.

The chain is built from TRBV29-1 and TRBJ2-1; D gene uncertain. Germline V gives CDR1 SQVTM, CDR2 ANQGSEA. Trimming pared 3 bases from V and 3 bases from J, leaving 12 bases between. The CDR3 spans 14 residues. CDR3 in amino acids: CSVDIELYYNEQFF. The CDR3 bases are TGCAGCGTTGACATAGAGCTTTACTACAATGAGCAGTTCTTC.

This CDR3 is CASSIRGLADTDTQYF. The DNA for the CDR3 is TGTGCCAGTAGTATTAGGGGACTAGCGGACACAGATACGCAGTATTTT. This rearrangement joins TRBV19 to TRBJ2-3; 11 bases are shared with TRBD2. The CDR3 is made up of 16 amino acids. CDR1 is LNHDA and CDR2 is SQIVND in the germline V gene (reference sequence). The V and J ends lost 3 bases and 2 bases, in that order; junction bases with no gene match: 4.

J is TRBJ1-4 and V is TRBV7-2; TRBD1 aligns across 9 bases. CDR3 length: 15 residues. Per germline, CDR1 SGHTA and CDR2 FQGNSA. Trimming cost V 5 bases and J 5 bases; bases outside gene matches: 6. The CDR3 reads CASSADRGSNEKLFF. The CDR3 nucleotides read TGTGCCAGCAGCGCTGACAGGGGGTCGAATGAAAAACTGTTTTTT.

The CDR3, as DNA: TGTGCCAGCATCCCAGTGAAAATGAACACTGAAGCTTTCTTT. It translates to CASIPVKMNTEAFF. The rearrangement links TRBV11-2 to TRBJ1-1, with unresolved D. The CDR3 extends over 14 amino acids. Germline lookup yields CDR1 SGHAT and CDR2 FQNNGV. V lost 7 bases, J lost 0 bases, and 12 bases lay in between.

This chain joins TRBV5-1 and TRBJ1-6, with TRBD1 matching 9 bases. In germline, CDR1 is SGHRS, CDR2 YFSETQ. The CDR3 is 14 residues long. Trimming at V came to 0 bases and at J to 10 bases, leaving 2 bases not matched to a gene. Here the CDR3 reads CASSLGDRASPLHF. CDR3 bases: TGCGCCAGCAGCTTGGGGGACAGGGCCTCACCCCTCCACTTT.